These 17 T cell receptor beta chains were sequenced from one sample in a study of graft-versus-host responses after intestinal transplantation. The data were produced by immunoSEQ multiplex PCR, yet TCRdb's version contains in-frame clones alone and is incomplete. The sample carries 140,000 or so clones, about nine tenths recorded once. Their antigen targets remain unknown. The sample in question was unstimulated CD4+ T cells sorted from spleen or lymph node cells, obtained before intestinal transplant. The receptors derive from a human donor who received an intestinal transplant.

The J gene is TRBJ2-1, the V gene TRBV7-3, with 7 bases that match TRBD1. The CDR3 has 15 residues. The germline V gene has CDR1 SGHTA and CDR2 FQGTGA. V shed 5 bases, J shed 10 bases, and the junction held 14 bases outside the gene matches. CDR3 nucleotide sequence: TGTGCCAGCAGCCCGTATAACGTACGACAGGGCGAGCAGTTCTTC. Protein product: CASSPYNVRQGEQFF.

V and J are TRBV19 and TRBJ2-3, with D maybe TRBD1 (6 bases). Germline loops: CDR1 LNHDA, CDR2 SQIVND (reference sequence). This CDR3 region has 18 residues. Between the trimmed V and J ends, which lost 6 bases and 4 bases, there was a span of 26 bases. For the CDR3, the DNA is TGTGCCAGTAGCCTCCGGTCCCCTGCGGTGGGGGCCTCAGATACGCAGTATTTT. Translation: CASSLRSPAVGASDTQYF. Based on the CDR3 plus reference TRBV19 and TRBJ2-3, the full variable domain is DGGITQSPKYLFRKEGQNVTLSCEQNLNHDAMYWYRQDPGQGLRLIYYSQIVNDFQKGDIAEGYSVSREKKESFPLTVTSAQKNPTAFYLCASSLRSPAVGASDTQYFGPGTRLTVL.

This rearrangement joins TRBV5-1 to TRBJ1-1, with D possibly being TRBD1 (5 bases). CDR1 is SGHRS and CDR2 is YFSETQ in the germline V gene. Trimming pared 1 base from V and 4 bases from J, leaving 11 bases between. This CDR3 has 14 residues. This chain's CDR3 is CASSLSGAGTEAFF. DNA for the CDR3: TGCGCCAGCAGCTTGAGCGGGGCCGGCACTGAAGCTTTCTTT.

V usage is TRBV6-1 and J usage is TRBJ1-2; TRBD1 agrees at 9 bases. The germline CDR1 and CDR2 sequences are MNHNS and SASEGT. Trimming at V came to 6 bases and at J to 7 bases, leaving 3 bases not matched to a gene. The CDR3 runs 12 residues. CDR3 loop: CASRTTGGGYTF. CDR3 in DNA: TGTGCCAGCAGGACGACAGGGGGTGGCTACACCTTC.

For the CDR3, the DNA is TGCGCCAGCAGCTTGGGGACAGCCCCGGGGTTGGAGACCCAGTACTTC. This sequence encodes CASSLGTAPGLETQYF. J is TRBJ2-5 and V is TRBV5-1; D possibly corresponds to TRBD1 (6 bases). Germline lookup yields CDR1 SGHRS and CDR2 YFSETQ. This CDR3 has 16 residues. The V end was cut by 0 bases, the J end by 5 bases, with 17 bases between.

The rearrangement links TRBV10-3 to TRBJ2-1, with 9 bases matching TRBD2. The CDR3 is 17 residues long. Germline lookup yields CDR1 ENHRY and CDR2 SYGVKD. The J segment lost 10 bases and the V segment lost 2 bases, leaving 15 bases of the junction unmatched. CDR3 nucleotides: TGTGCCATCAGTGAGAGTACGATGGCGGGAGGGCCGAAGGAGCAGTTCTTC. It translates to CAISESTMAGGPKEQFF.

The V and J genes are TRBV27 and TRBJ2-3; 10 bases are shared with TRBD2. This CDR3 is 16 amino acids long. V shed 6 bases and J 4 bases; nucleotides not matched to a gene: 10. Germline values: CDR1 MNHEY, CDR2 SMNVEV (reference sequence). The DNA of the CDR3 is TGTGCCAGCAGCCTTACAGCTAGCGGGAGTTCAGATACGCAGTATTTT. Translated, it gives CASSLTASGSSDTQYF.

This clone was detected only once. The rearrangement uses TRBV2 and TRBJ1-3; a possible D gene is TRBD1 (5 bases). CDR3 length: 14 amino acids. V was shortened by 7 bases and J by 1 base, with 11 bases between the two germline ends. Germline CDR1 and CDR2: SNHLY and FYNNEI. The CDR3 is CASNNRGSGNTIYF. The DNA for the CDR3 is TGTGCCAGCAATAATAGGGGTTCTGGAAACACCATATATTTT.

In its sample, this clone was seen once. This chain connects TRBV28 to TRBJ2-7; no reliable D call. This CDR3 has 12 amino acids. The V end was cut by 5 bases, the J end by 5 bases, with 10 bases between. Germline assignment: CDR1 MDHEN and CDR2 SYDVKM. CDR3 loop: CASSEIRNEQYF. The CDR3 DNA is TGTGCCAGCAGTGAGATTAGGAACGAGCAGTACTTC.

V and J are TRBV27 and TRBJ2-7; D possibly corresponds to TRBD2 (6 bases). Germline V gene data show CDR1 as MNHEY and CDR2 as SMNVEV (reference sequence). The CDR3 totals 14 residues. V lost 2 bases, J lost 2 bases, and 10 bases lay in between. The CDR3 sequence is CASSLAGRAYEQYF. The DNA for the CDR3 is TGTGCCAGCAGTTTAGCGGGACGGGCCTACGAGCAGTACTTC.

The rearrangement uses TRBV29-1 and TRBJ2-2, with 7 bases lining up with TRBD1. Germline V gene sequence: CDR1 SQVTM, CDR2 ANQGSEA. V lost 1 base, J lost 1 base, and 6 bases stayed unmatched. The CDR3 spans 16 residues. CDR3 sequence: CSVEAAGTENTGELFF. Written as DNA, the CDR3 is TGCAGCGTTGAAGCCGCCGGGACAGAGAACACCGGGGAGCTGTTTTTT.

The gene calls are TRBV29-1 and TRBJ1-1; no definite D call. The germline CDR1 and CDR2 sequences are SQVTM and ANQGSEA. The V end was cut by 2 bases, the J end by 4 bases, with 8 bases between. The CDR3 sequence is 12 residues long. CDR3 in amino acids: CSVERGTTEAFF. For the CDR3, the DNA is TGCAGCGTTGAACGGGGAACCACTGAAGCTTTCTTT.

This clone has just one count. CDR3 region: CSVAPGGSNQPQHF. The DNA of the CDR3 is TGCAGCGTTGCTCCCGGGGGAAGCAATCAGCCCCAGCATTTT. The gene calls are TRBV29-1 and TRBJ1-5, with a possible D match to TRBD1 (5 bases). V shed 4 bases and J shed 1 base, with 11 bases lying between them. The CDR3 sequence is 14 residues long. Germline values: CDR1 SQVTM, CDR2 ANQGSEA.

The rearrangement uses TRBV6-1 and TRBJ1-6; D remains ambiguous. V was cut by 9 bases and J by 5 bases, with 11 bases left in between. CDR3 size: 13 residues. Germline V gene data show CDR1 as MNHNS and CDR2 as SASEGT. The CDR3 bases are TGTGCCAGTCAGGAGCCCCATAATTCACCCCTCCACTTT. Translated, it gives CASQEPHNSPLHF.

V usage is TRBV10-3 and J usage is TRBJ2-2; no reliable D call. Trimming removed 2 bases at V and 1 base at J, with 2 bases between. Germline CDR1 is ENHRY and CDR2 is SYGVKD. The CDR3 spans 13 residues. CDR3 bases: TGTGCCATCAGTGAGCAGAACACCGGGGAGCTGTTTTTT. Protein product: CAISEQNTGELFF.

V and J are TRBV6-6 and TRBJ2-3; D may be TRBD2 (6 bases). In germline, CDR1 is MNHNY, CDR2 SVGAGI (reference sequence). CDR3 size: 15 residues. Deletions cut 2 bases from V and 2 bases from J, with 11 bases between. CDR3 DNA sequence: TGTGCCAGCAGTTACAAACGGGAGCCCACAGATACGCAGTATTTT. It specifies CASSYKREPTDTQYF.

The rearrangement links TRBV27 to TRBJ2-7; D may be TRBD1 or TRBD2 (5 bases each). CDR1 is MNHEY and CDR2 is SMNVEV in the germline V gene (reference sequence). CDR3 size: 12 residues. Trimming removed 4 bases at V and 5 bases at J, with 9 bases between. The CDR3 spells CASSSGRHEQYF. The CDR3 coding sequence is TGTGCCAGCAGTTCGGGACGCCACGAGCAGTACTTC.